Following are 18 T cell receptor beta chains from one sample sequenced in a study of T cell repertoires in cytomegalovirus infection. TCRdb recomputed calls from the reads with MiXCR, one row per CDR3 protein. The sample lists hundreds of thousands of distinct CDR3 sequences; 24% were seen once. Sequenced input: CD8+ T cells from PBMCs. Receptor source: a human donor in good health (CMV status not recorded). Some clones in this sample may be carry-over from other donors' samples.

This clonotype occurred a few times. The V call is TRBV2, the J call TRBJ2-7; TRBD2 matches at 7 bases. Germline assignment: CDR1 SNHLY and CDR2 FYNNEI. The CDR3 has 14 residues. Trimming cost V 5 bases and J 2 bases; bases outside gene matches: 6. Here the CDR3 reads CASSSGTDAYEQYF. The CDR3 coding sequence is TGTGCCAGCAGTAGCGGGACGGATGCCTACGAGCAGTACTTC. The full variable domain, rest sourced from reference TRBV2 and TRBJ2-7, is EPEVTQTPSHQVTQMGQEVILRCVPISNHLYFYWYRQILGQKVEFLVSFYNNEISEKSEIFDDQFSVERPDGSNFTLKIRSTKLEDSAMYFCASSSGTDAYEQYFGPGTRLTVT.

This CDR3 is CASLVRGLTGTEAFF. For the CDR3, the DNA is TGTGCCAGCCTAGTGAGGGGTTTGACAGGCACTGAAGCTTTCTTT. The rearrangement links TRBV2 to TRBJ1-1, with a tentative D call TRBD1 (6 bases). Germline V gene data show CDR1 as SNHLY and CDR2 as FYNNEI. This CDR3 comprises 15 residues. The V end was cut by 8 bases, the J end by 4 bases, with 20 bases between.

The chain uses TRBV28 and TRBJ2-3; 7 bases map to TRBD1. The CDR3 length is 15 residues. Unmatched junction bases numbered 6, after V lost 5 bases and J lost 1 base. Germline assignment: CDR1 MDHEN and CDR2 SYDVKM. CDR3 in DNA: TGTGCCAGCAGTCCGACAGGGAAGGGCACAGATACGCAGTATTTT. Protein product: CASSPTGKGTDTQYF.

V and J are TRBV27 and TRBJ1-5; weak D call: TRBD1 (5 bases). CDR1 is MNHEY and CDR2 is SMNVEV in the germline V gene (reference sequence). The CDR3 is made up of 14 amino acids. V shed 5 bases and J shed 4 bases, with 12 bases lying between them. CDR3 loop: CASSPGTENQPQHF. CDR3 coding DNA: TGTGCCAGCAGTCCCGGGACGGAAAATCAGCCCCAGCATTTT.

This chain joins TRBV6-7 and TRBJ1-2, with D possibly matching TRBD1 (6 bases). TRBV6-7 is an ORF; its function is uncertain. The CDR3 sequence is 14 residues long. Deletions cut 7 bases from V and 3 bases from J, with 15 bases between. This CDR3 is CASNKGVNHYGYTF. The DNA of the CDR3 is TGTGCCAGCAATAAGGGGGTGAATCACTATGGCTACACCTTC.

In its sample, this clonotype was seen many times. CDR3 DNA: TGTGCCAGCCGAGCTTTCCCGGACAGGACCAATGAGCAGTTCTTC. Translated, it gives CASRAFPDRTNEQFF. The chain is built from TRBV7-6 and TRBJ2-1, with TRBD1 identical over 7 bases. Germline V gene sequence: CDR1 SGHVS, CDR2 FNYEAQ. CDR3 length equals 15 residues. The V gene end was trimmed by 8 bases and the J gene end by 6 bases; junction bases not matched to a gene: 13.

This clonotype was counted many times. The rearrangement links TRBV12-3 or TRBV12-4 to TRBJ1-1; D ambiguous. Trimming removed 6 bases from V and 1 base from J, with 6 bases in between. This CDR3 contains 12 residues. CDR3 sequence reads: CASSRWNTEAFF. The DNA of the CDR3 is TGTGCCAGCAGCCGGTGGAACACTGAAGCTTTCTTT.

The V call is TRBV10-3, the J call TRBJ2-7; possibly TRBD1 for D (6 bases). V dropped 6 bases and J dropped 0 bases, with 15 bases sitting between them. The CDR3 spans 15 residues. Germline assignment: CDR1 ENHRY and CDR2 SYGVKD. CDR3 sequence reads: CAISPGEKSSYEQYF. The CDR3 DNA is TGTGCCATCAGCCCAGGGGAGAAGAGCTCCTACGAGCAGTACTTC.

The chain joins TRBV6-5 to TRBJ2-1; D is uncertain. V shed 2 bases and J shed 7 bases, with 18 bases lying between them. Looked up from germline, CDR1 is MNHEY and CDR2 is SVGAGI. The CDR3 loop spans 16 amino acids. CDR3 coding DNA: TGTGCCAGCAGTTACGTCGTTGGGCCCCAATGGAATGAGCAGTTCTTC. This encodes CASSYVVGPQWNEQFF.

A few counts support this clonotype. V is TRBV6-1 and J is TRBJ1-2; 8 positions match TRBD1. J gave up 4 bases and V 3 bases, and 7 bases lay outside the gene matches. The CDR3 has 15 residues. Germline loops: CDR1 MNHNS, CDR2 SASEGT. The CDR3 loop is CASSDPGQEIYGYTF. CDR3 nucleotides: TGTGCCAGCAGTGACCCGGGACAGGAGATCTATGGCTACACCTTC.

This clonotype has more than one count but fewer than ten. The chain recombines TRBV6-5 with TRBJ1-2; a weak D match, TRBD1 (5 bases). The CDR3 length is 17 residues. Between the trimmed V and J ends, which lost 2 bases and 6 bases, there was a span of 22 bases. From germline, CDR1 is MNHEY and CDR2 SVGAGI. The CDR3 DNA reads as TGTGCCAGCAGTTACGTACGGAGAGGGGAGGTGATGGATGGCTACACCTTC. As protein: CASSYVRRGEVMDGYTF.

This clonotype was observed a handful of times. The V and J genes are TRBV28 and TRBJ2-7, with D unclear. V lost 6 bases to trimming and J lost 0 bases, with 15 bases between them. Germline lookup yields CDR1 MDHEN and CDR2 SYDVKM. This CDR3 is built from 15 residues. CDR3 sequence (DNA): TGTGCCAGCAGGCCCCGGCTGGGCCCCTCCTACGAGCAGTACGTC. Translated, it gives CASRPRLGPSYEQYV.

This clonotype was found a few times. J is TRBJ1-1 and V is TRBV7-9; 7 bases map to TRBD1. Germline V gene data show CDR1 as SEHNR and CDR2 as FQNEAQ (reference sequence). V lost 5 bases and J lost 11; bases outside the gene matches: 5. The CDR3 is 11 amino acids. The CDR3 DNA is TGTGCCAGCAGCCCAGGGACAGTGGCTTTCTTT. Amino acids: CASSPGTVAFF.

This clonotype showed up many times. The chain is built from TRBV7-3 and TRBJ2-1, with 9 bases identical to TRBD1. Germline CDR1 SGHTA, CDR2 FQGTGA. The CDR3 runs to 16 residues. Trimming at V came to 4 bases and at J to 4 bases, leaving 8 bases not matched to a gene. The chain's CDR3 is CASSSRDRAPYNEQFF. The CDR3 DNA reads as TGTGCCAGCAGCTCCAGGGACAGGGCCCCATACAATGAGCAGTTCTTC.

The CDR3 region has the DNA TGTGCCAGCAGCGGCGACAGGCAGGTCCTTGAAGCTTTCTTT. Encoded protein: CASSGDRQVLEAFF. The chain employs TRBV7-9 and TRBJ1-1; TRBD1 is a possible D gene (6 bases). This CDR3 contains 14 residues. Germline V gives CDR1 SEHNR, CDR2 FQNEAQ (reference sequence). V was pared by 5 bases and J by 7 bases, with 17 bases between.

The chain is built from TRBV6-5 and TRBJ2-5; perhaps D is TRBD1 or TRBD2 (5 bases each). Germline V gene lookup returns CDR1 MNHEY and CDR2 SVGAGI. The CDR3 has 19 amino acids. V dropped 2 bases and J dropped 1 base, with 23 bases sitting between them. CDR3 loop: CASSYHRTRQTRGQETQYF. The CDR3 bases are TGTGCCAGCAGTTACCACCGCACCCGACAAACGAGGGGCCAAGAGACCCAGTACTTC.

This clonotype was picked up many times. V gene TRBV11-2 combines with J gene TRBJ2-1; D call uncertain. The germline V and J ends were trimmed by 5 bases and 5 bases, with 7 bases remaining between them. The CDR3 loop spans 12 amino acids. Germline V lookup: CDR1 SGHAT, CDR2 FQNNGV. The chain's CDR3 is CASSPGDNEQFF. CDR3 DNA sequence: TGTGCCAGCAGCCCTGGGGACAATGAGCAGTTCTTC.

There are many counts of this clonotype. V usage is TRBV12-3 or TRBV12-4 and J usage is TRBJ1-6, with D unresolved. Trimming shortened V by 6 bases and J by 4 bases, and 10 bases separated the two germline ends. This CDR3 has 14 amino acids. The CDR3 loop is CASRRGRYNSPLHF. The CDR3 DNA follows: TGTGCCAGCAGACGGGGAAGGTATAATTCACCCCTCCACTTT.